A selection of T cell receptor beta chains follows, all from one sample in a study of shared clonotypes between healthy human individuals. Measured with immunoSEQ multiplex PCR; TCRdb has only the in-frame clones, and not every one. The sample consists of about 680,000 clones, roughly 73% of them appearing once. The sample consisted of memory CD4+ T cells sorted from blood. These receptors originate from a woman in her twenties or thirties in good health. The CDR3 runs from the conserved cysteine through the conserved F or W. The order of the fields is V gene, J gene, CDR3 protein.

TRBV6-1	TRBJ1-3	CASWTGGSGNTIYF
TRBV19	TRBJ2-1	CASSAGTSGRVYNEQFF
TRBV5-6	TRBJ2-1	CASSPRLAGHEQFF
TRBV4-2	TRBJ1-4	CASSQGGSNEKLFF
TRBV28	TRBJ1-1	CASTLLTGGASEAFF
TRBV30	TRBJ1-3	CAWRKGDGWYTIYF
TRBV19	TRBJ1-5	CASSPVSQPQHF
TRBV19	TRBJ2-4	CASSISTGGIQYF
TRBV28	TRBJ2-1	CASSLFASGSRDNEQFF
TRBV25-1	TRBJ1-3	CASSPIGVGNTIYF
TRBV27	TRBJ2-6	CASSKDRGQAGANVLTF
TRBV7-3	TRBJ2-1	CASSLTGTGYNEQFF
TRBV5-1	TRBJ1-2	CASSLVPGDGYTF
TRBV19	TRBJ1-5	CASNRVYQPQHF
TRBV28	TRBJ1-4	CASSHHLSNEKLFF
TRBV5-1	TRBJ2-1	CASSLSSRRGSYNEQFF
TRBV19	TRBJ1-5	CASSRGQWTGGFQPQHF
TRBV27	TRBJ1-3	CASRRDRGPGNTIYF
TRBV18	TRBJ2-3	CASSRDSDAQYF
TRBV4-1	TRBJ2-1	CASSQPAGTSGRGSYNEQFF
TRBV5-6	TRBJ2-1	CASSPTGLGGQFF
TRBV10-2	TRBJ2-3	CASSEMGADTQYF
TRBV6-1	TRBJ2-3	CASSEPPGTDTQYF
TRBV5-1	TRBJ1-2	CASSADRPTSGGYTF
TRBV4-1	TRBJ2-7	CASSQDTIDRSYEQYF
TRBV6-6	TRBJ1-1	CASSYQSQGSHTEAFF
TRBV4-1	TRBJ2-7	CASSQENSEATSYEQYF
TRBV28	TRBJ1-2	CASYLNGIRGGYTF
TRBV5-1	TRBJ1-1	CASSPVGGRNTEAFF
TRBV5-4	TRBJ2-6	CASSFWSGANVLTF
TRBV7-8	TRBJ1-4	CASSLGSTNEKLFF